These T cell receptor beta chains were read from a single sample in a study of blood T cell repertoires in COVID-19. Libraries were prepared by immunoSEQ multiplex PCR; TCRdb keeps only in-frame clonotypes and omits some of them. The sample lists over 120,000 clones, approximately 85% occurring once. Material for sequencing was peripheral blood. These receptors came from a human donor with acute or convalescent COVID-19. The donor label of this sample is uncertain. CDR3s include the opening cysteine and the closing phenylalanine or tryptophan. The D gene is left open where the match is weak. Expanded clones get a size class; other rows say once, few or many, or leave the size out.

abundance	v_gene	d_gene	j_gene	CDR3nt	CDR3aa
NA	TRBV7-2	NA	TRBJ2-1	TGTGCCAGCAGCGTCCCAGTGGCCACCTTCTCCTACAATGAGCAGTTCTTC	CASSVPVATFSYNEQFF
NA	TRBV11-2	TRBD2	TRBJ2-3	TGTGCCAGCAGCTCCACTAGCGGGGGGGCCGGTGGCACAGATACGCAGTATTTT	CASSSTSGGAGGTDTQYF
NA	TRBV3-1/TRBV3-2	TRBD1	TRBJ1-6	TGTGCCAGCAGCCGACAGGGGGGTTATTCACCCCTCCACTTT	CASSRQGGYSPLHF
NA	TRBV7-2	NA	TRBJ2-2	TGTGCCAGCAGCCAACAGTCCGGGGGGAACACCGGGGAGCTGTTTTTT	CASSQQSGGNTGELFF
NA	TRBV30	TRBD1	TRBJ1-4	TGTGCCTGGGAGGGGGCGTCTACTGAAAAACTGTTTTTT	CAWEGASTEKLFF
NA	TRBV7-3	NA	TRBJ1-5	TGTGCCAGCAGCTTAGGGGCAAAGAGCAATCAGCCCCAGCATTTT	CASSLGAKSNQPQHF
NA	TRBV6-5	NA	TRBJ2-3	TGTGCCAGCAGTTACTCACCACAGGGTTTTACAGATACGCAGTATTTT	CASSYSPQGFTDTQYF
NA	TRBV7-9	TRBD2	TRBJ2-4	TGTGCCAGCAGGGCTCGGGAGGGGCACCTCCAAAACATTCAGTACTTC	CASRAREGHLQNIQYF
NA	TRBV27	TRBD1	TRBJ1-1	TGTGCCAGCAGTGCGCGACAGGGGATTACTGAAGCTTTCTTT	CASSARQGITEAFF
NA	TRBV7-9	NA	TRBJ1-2	TGTGCCAGCAGCCGCGGACAGTCTAATAACTATGGCTACACCTTC	CASSRGQSNNYGYTF
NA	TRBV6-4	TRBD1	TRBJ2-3	TGTGCCAGCAGTGACGGACAGGGGGATGCAGATACGCAGTATTTT	CASSDGQGDADTQYF
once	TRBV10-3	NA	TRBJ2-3	TGTGCCATCAATTCCCCAGGAGATACGCAGTATTTT	CAINSPGDTQYF
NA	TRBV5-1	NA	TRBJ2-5	TGCGCCAGCAGCGGGCAGGGGCAAGAGACCCAGTACTTC	CASSGQGQETQYF
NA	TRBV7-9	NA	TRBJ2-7	TGTGCCAGCAGCTTCGACCAGGGAAGTAAGTACTTC	CASSFDQGSKYF
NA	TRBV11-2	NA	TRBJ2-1	TGTGCCAGCAGATCCTCCCCCCCCCGGCGGGGGCTCTACAATGAGCAGTTCTTC	CASRSSPPRRGLYNEQFF
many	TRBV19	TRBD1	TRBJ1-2	TGTGCCAGTAGTAATAACTTGGTAATGGGACAGGGACGCGGGTTTGGCTACACCTTC	CASSNNLVMGQGRGFGYTF
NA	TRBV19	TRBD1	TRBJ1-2	TGTGCCAGTCGACCGGGGGACAGGGCTTACTATGGCTACACCTTC	CASRPGDRAYYGYTF
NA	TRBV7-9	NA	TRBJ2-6	TGTGCCAGCAGCCACTGGCGAGGCTCTGGGGCCAACGTCCTGACTTTC	CASSHWRGSGANVLTF
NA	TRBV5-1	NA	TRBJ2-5	TGCGCCAGCAGCCCGGACTGGCCCACCCAAGAGACCCAGTACTTC	CASSPDWPTQETQYF
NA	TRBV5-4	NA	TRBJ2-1	TGTGCCAGCAGCTTGGGGGCCCTAGGAGGCAATGAGCAGTTCTTC	CASSLGALGGNEQFF
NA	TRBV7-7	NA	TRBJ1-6	TGTGCTAGCAGCTCGAGGGGGGGATGGGCCACCGGGGGCTCCTATAATTCACCCCTCCACTTT	CASSSRGGWATGGSYNSPLHF
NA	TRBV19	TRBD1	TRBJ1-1	TGTGCCAGTAGTCCCTGGGGACAGGAAGCTTTCTTT	CASSPWGQEAFF
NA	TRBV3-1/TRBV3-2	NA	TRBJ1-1	TGTGCCAGCAGCCAAGCCAGGGTAAGAGTGAACACTGAAGCTTTCTTT	CASSQARVRVNTEAFF
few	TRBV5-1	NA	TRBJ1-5	TGCGCCAGCAGCTTTGGAGGGGACGGTCAGCCCCAGCATTTT	CASSFGGDGQPQHF
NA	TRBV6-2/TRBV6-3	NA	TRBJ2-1	TGTGCCAGCAGTGCCGGGCTAGTTGGACTCAATGAGCAGTTCTTC	CASSAGLVGLNEQFF
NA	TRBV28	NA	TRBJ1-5	TGTGCCAGCAGACCCTCCCAGAGGCAGCTCCTCACTCAGCCCCAGCATTTT	CASRPSQRQLLTQPQHF